The 25 T cell receptor beta chains given below trace back to one sample, sequenced in a study of T cells in Graves' hyperthyroidism and ophthalmopathy. Using RNA transcripts as the source, TCR beta CDR3 regions were amplified. First-round RT-PCR of the TCR CDR3 relied on the HTBI primer set. TCRdb independently ran MiXCR on the multiplex PCR reads; one entry per CDR3 protein. The sample yields hundreds of thousands of distinct CDR3 sequences, roughly 25% seen once. Sequencing input: blood. These receptors were collected from a man in his forties or fifties with Graves' hyperthyroidism.

This clonotype has a handful of counts. The chain recombines TRBV20-1 with TRBJ1-2, with TRBD1 as a possible D gene (6 bases). The germline CDR1 and CDR2 sequences are DFQATT and SNEGSKA (reference sequence). The CDR3 has 11 residues. The germline V and J ends were trimmed by 4 bases and 6 bases, with 9 bases remaining between them. CDR3 DNA: TGCAGTGCTAAGGGGGGGAATGGCTACACCTTC. This encodes CSAKGGNGYTF.

CDR3 sequence reads: CASSSTGAKNTGELFF. The CDR3 DNA follows: TGTGCCAGCAGCTCCACAGGGGCCAAGAACACCGGGGAGCTGTTTTTT. The J gene is TRBJ2-2, the V gene TRBV13; TRBD1 aligns across 7 bases. The junction had 6 bases not matched to a gene; V was cut back by 4 bases and J by 1 base. Germline CDR1 PRHDT, CDR2 FYEKMQ (reference sequence). The CDR3 totals 16 residues.

The chain has TRBV7-3 and TRBJ2-3; perhaps TRBD1 as D (6 bases). Per the germline V gene, CDR1 is SGHTA and CDR2 is FQGTGA. The CDR3 has 12 residues. The ends were cut back, 7 bases at V and 6 bases at J, with 11 bases in the middle. CDR3 region: CASTGDQDTQYF. The CDR3 DNA sequence: TGTGCCAGCACAGGGGATCAGGATACGCAGTATTTT.

The J gene is TRBJ2-4, the V gene TRBV2; D is ambiguous. Germline CDR1 reads SNHLY; CDR2 reads FYNNEI. Trimming took 6 bases from V and 9 from J, leaving 12 bases between them. The CDR3 extends over 12 amino acids. The CDR3 bases are TGTGCCAGCAGGGACCAGGTCGGCATTCAGTACTTC. Translating gives CASRDQVGIQYF.

This clonotype was observed at least ten times. CDR3 loop: CASRPGWQPQHF. CDR3 in DNA: TGTGCCAGCAGGCCAGGGTGGCAGCCCCAGCATTTT. The chain joins TRBV28 to TRBJ1-5; a possible D gene is TRBD1 (5 bases). V lost 6 bases and J lost 7, with 10 bases in between. Germline values: CDR1 MDHEN, CDR2 SYDVKM. CDR3 size: 12 residues.

Only a few counts were recorded for this clonotype. This chain joins TRBV6-2 or TRBV6-3 and TRBJ2-1; a possible D gene is TRBD2 (6 bases). The V gene lost 3 bases and the J gene lost 6 bases, with 18 bases spanning the gap. CDR3 size: 16 residues. Germline V gene sequence: CDR1 MNHEY, CDR2 SVGEGT. The CDR3 region has the DNA TGTGCCAGCAGTTATGCCCTAGCGAAAGGGACCAATGAGCAGTTCTTC. This codes for CASSYALAKGTNEQFF.

This clonotype turned up a few times. The rearrangement links TRBV11-2 to TRBJ2-2, with TRBD1 as a possible D gene (6 bases). The germline V gene encodes CDR1 SGHAT and CDR2 FQNNGV. CDR3 length: 14 amino acids. V was shortened by 1 base and J by 4 bases, with 7 bases between the two germline ends. The CDR3 reads CASSLGDITGELFF. DNA for the CDR3: TGTGCCAGCAGCTTAGGGGACATCACCGGGGAGCTGTTTTTT.

This clonotype was counted many times. This chain connects TRBV20-1 to TRBJ2-7; D may be TRBD1 or TRBD2 (5 bases each). V was trimmed by 6 bases and J by 0 bases, leaving 12 bases between them. From germline, CDR1 is DFQATT and CDR2 SNEGSKA (reference sequence). This CDR3 spans 13 amino acids. CDR3 in amino acids: CSATGTHSYEQYF. CDR3 coding DNA: TGCAGTGCCACCGGGACGCACTCCTACGAGCAGTACTTC.

This clonotype showed up just a few times. The chain employs TRBV12-3 or TRBV12-4 and TRBJ2-1; 11 nucleotides agree with TRBD2. The CDR3 sequence is 15 residues long. Trimming cost V 5 bases and J 4 bases; bases outside gene matches: 4. The CDR3 DNA follows: TGTGCCAGCAGTGCCCGACTAGCGGGATACAATGAGCAGTTCTTC. Translating gives CASSARLAGYNEQFF.

This clonotype has only a few counts. The rearrangement links TRBV28 to TRBJ1-2, with TRBD1 matching over 7 bases. Per germline, CDR1 MDHEN and CDR2 SYDVKM. The V and J ends lost 6 bases and 4 bases, in that order; junction bases with no gene match: 5. There are 13 residues in the CDR3. The CDR3: CASRGGQFYGYTF. In DNA, the CDR3 is TGTGCCAGCAGGGGGGGACAGTTCTATGGCTACACCTTC.

CDR3 DNA sequence: TGCAGTGCTAGACCGTCTCGCAGTCTTAATTCACCCCTCCACTTT. This translates into CSARPSRSLNSPLHF. The V call is TRBV20-1, the J call TRBJ1-6, with D uncertain. V dropped 2 bases and J dropped 6 bases, with 14 bases sitting between them. The CDR3 extends over 15 amino acids. Per germline, CDR1 DFQATT and CDR2 SNEGSKA (reference sequence).

This clonotype was seen more than once but under ten times. The V call is TRBV12-3 or TRBV12-4, the J call TRBJ2-7, with 7 bases lining up with TRBD2. The ends lost 5 bases at V and 3 bases at J; junction bases unmatched: 7. This CDR3 is built from 14 residues. Written as DNA, the CDR3 is TGTGCCAGCAGTCGACTAGCCTCAGTCTACGAGCAGTACTTC. This codes for CASSRLASVYEQYF.

Turning to this clonotype: This may come from a read error, since a much larger clone is one base off. The rearrangement joins TRBV12-3 or TRBV12-4 to TRBJ2-4, with D tentatively TRBD1 (5 bases). CDR3 length: 16 residues. V dropped 7 bases and J dropped 1 base, with 17 bases sitting between them. CDR3 loop: CASTPLLKGAKNIQYF. The CDR3 bases are TGTGCCAGCACCCCCCTTTTGAAGGGGGCCAAAAACATTCAGTACTTC.

The chain carries TRBV18 and TRBJ2-1, with a possible D match to TRBD1 (5 bases). The germline CDR1 and CDR2 sequences are KGHSH and LQKENI. The V and J ends lost 2 bases and 9 bases respectively, with 8 bases between them. The CDR3 runs to 12 residues. In DNA form, the CDR3 reads TGTGCCAGCTCACCAATAGGGGTTGAGCAGTTCTTC. This translates into CASSPIGVEQFF. The whole variable domain, filled in from reference TRBV18 and TRBJ2-1, reads NAGVMQNPRHLVRRRGQEARLRCSPMKGHSHVYWYRQLPEEGLKFMVYLQKENIIDESGMPKERFSAEFPKEGPSILRIQQVVRGDSAAYFCASSPIGVEQFFGPGTRLTVL.

This clonotype was found a few times. This chain links TRBV11-3 with TRBJ2-7; 7 bases are shared with TRBD2. This CDR3 region has 14 residues. The V and J ends lost 6 bases and 1 base, in that order; junction bases with no gene match: 6. Per the germline V gene, CDR1 is SGHNT and CDR2 is YENEEA. The CDR3 loop reads CASSYLGRSYEQYF. The CDR3 DNA follows: TGTGCCAGCAGTTACCTCGGGAGGTCCTACGAGCAGTACTTC.

Many counts were recorded for this clonotype. The rearrangement joins TRBV20-1 to TRBJ1-1, with 9 bases fitting TRBD1. This CDR3 comprises 13 residues. The ends lost 5 bases at V and 0 bases at J; junction bases unmatched: 1. CDR1 is DFQATT and CDR2 is SNEGSKA in the germline V gene (reference sequence). CDR3 DNA sequence: TGCAGTGCTCGACAGGGGGTGAACACTGAAGCTTTCTTT. This translates into CSARQGVNTEAFF.

This sequence joins TRBV3-1 and TRBJ1-1, with TRBD1 matching 9 bases. Germline V lookup: CDR1 LGHDT, CDR2 YNNKEL (reference sequence). V dropped 1 base and J dropped 6; count of bases not matched to a gene: 6. The CDR3 contains 15 residues. The CDR3 spells CASSQGTGGFAEAFF. In DNA, the CDR3 is TGTGCCAGCAGCCAAGGCACAGGGGGCTTCGCTGAAGCTTTCTTT.

This clonotype was seen just once. One end of the junction varies from germline; a read error may be responsible. This chain uses TRBV6-1 with TRBJ2-2, with D possibly being TRBD1 or TRBD2 (5 bases each). CDR3 length equals 14 residues. CDR1 is MNHNS and CDR2 is SASEGT in the germline V gene. The CDR3 protein is CTSRGGTVTGELFF. The CDR3 DNA is TGTACCAGCCGGGGCGGAACTGTCACCGGGGAGCTGTTTTTT.

The V gene is TRBV28, the J gene TRBJ2-7; the D is unclear. V was trimmed by 0 bases and J by 1 base, leaving 7 bases between them. The CDR3 totals 14 residues. Looked up from germline, CDR1 is MDHEN and CDR2 is SYDVKM. CDR3 coding DNA: TGTGCCAGCAGTTTATGGGCGGTTTCCTACGAGCAGTACTTC. It yields the protein CASSLWAVSYEQYF.

The chain carries TRBV30 and TRBJ2-3; 7 nucleotides line up with TRBD1. Germline values: CDR1 GTSNPN, CDR2 SVGIG (reference sequence). The junction had 4 bases not matched to a gene; V was cut back by 0 bases and J by 1 base. This CDR3 spans 15 amino acids. The CDR3 coding sequence is TGTGCCTGGAGTGTAGGGGACAGCCGCACAGATACGCAGTATTTT. This gives the protein CAWSVGDSRTDTQYF.

This clonotype was picked up one time. V usage is TRBV11-3 and J usage is TRBJ2-3, with D perhaps TRBD1 or TRBD2 (5 bases each). Trimming stripped 5 bases from V and 2 bases from J, with 14 bases between. Germline V gene sequence: CDR1 SGHNT, CDR2 YENEEA. The CDR3 has 15 amino acids. Written as DNA, the CDR3 is TGTGCCAGCAGCCCAGGTAGAGGGGACACAGATACGCAGTATTTT. Translating gives CASSPGRGDTDTQYF.

This clonotype showed up many times. J is TRBJ2-7 and V is TRBV7-8; D is unclear. The CDR3 consists of 14 residues. The germline V gene has CDR1 SGHVS and CDR2 FQNEAQ. V lost 5 bases and J lost 6, with 17 bases in between. CDR3 sequence: CASSETGSRSEQYF. The CDR3, as DNA: TGTGCCAGCAGCGAAACGGGCTCCCGGAGCGAGCAGTACTTC.

This clonotype was seen at least ten times. V usage is TRBV20-1 and J usage is TRBJ2-5; tentatively, D is TRBD1 (5 bases). The CDR3 runs to 11 residues. V gave up 7 bases and J gave up 5 bases, with 11 bases separating them. Germline V CDR1 and CDR2: DFQATT, SNEGSKA (reference sequence). The chain's CDR3 is CSVSHRETQYF. The CDR3 bases are TGCAGTGTATCCCACAGGGAGACCCAGTACTTC.

About this clonotype itself: A much bigger clone sits one base away, suggesting this may be a read error. J is TRBJ2-1 and V is TRBV3-1; TRBD2 aligns across 8 bases. The CDR3 is made up of 17 amino acids. Germline V lookup: CDR1 LGHDT, CDR2 YNNKEL (reference sequence). The CDR3 loop is CAGSQEGPAGAWNEQFF. The CDR3 DNA follows: TGTGCCGGCAGCCAAGAGGGGCCAGCGGGAGCATGGAATGAGCAGTTCTTC.

CDR3 loop: CASSSPRSPGQAPTQYF. The CDR3 DNA reads as TGTGCCAGCAGCTCCCCCCGCAGTCCGGGACAAGCTCCGACCCAGTACTTC. The rearrangement links TRBV7-3 to TRBJ2-5, with D possibly being TRBD1 (6 bases). There are 17 residues in the CDR3. Germline CDR1 reads SGHTA; CDR2 reads FQGTGA. V shed 4 bases and J shed 7 bases, with 25 bases lying between them.